This TCR beta chain was identified during a study of blood T cell repertoires in COVID-19. Study-wide context: The United States, Italy and Spain were the sources of the acute and convalescent COVID-19 samples. PBMCs, B-cell-depleted T cells, or T cells provided the cDNA or gDNA that made up the material.

TCRdb keeps only in-frame clones here, not all; method: immunoSEQ multiplex PCR. The data hold about 200,000 clones, with about 80% observed a single time. Germline CDR1 and CDR2: SGHRS and YFSETQ. The ends lost 7 bases at V and 8 bases at J; junction bases unmatched: 8. The CDR3 is 13 residues long. This clone was detected only a few times. Seattle patient enrollment occurred during active infection, with longitudinal follow-up thereafter. The clonotype originates from a woman of 80 years or more with COVID-19, enrolled during active disease. The sample was peripheral blood. V is TRBV5-1 and J is TRBJ2-1; 8 bases line up with TRBD1. The CDR3 coding sequence is TGCGCCAGCTCTCAGGACAGGGAGGATGAGCAGTTCTTC. Residues: CASSQDREDEQFF.